This TCR beta chain originates from a study of T cells in localized non-small cell lung cancer. Study observations and caveats: Uninvolved neighboring lung showed the greatest T cell clonality, exceeding tumor. Across samples, adjacent lung featured a median 57 of the top 100 tumor clones. Sequencing involved a lone tumor region, leaving heterogeneity possible.

This clone was picked up a small number of times. What it recognizes is unknown. Germline V CDR1 and CDR2: MGHRA, YSYEKL. The CDR3 extends over 14 amino acids. V dropped 0 bases and J dropped 10 bases, with 13 bases sitting between them. The assay was immunoSEQ multiplex PCR, and TCRdb's table has in-frame clones only and misses some. The sample contains under 70,000 clones, 80% to 90% of which appear only once. The V call is TRBV4-1, the J call TRBJ2-1; a weak D match, TRBD1 (6 bases). The TCR originated in a woman aged 35 to 75 with stage I lung adenocarcinoma. Sequenced material: peripheral blood, taken before any cancer treatment. The chain's CDR3 is CASSQDRLRGEQFF. The CDR3 region has the DNA TGCGCCAGCAGCCAAGATAGGTTGAGGGGGGAGCAGTTCTTC.